The 9 T cell receptor beta chains below come from one sample, sequenced in a study of blood T cell repertoires in COVID-19. This table comes from immunoSEQ multiplex PCR, and its TCRdb copy is limited to in-frame clones, with some not included. The table lists around 73,000 clones, roughly 80% of them singletons. The sequenced material came from peripheral blood. The origin of the receptors is a human donor in a cohort sampled during active COVID-19.

The J gene is TRBJ2-3, the V gene TRBV7-3; TRBD2 matches 11 bases. Germline V gene lookup returns CDR1 SGHTA and CDR2 FQGTGA. Unmatched junction bases numbered 20, after V lost 5 bases and J lost 1 base. This CDR3 spans 21 amino acids. CDR3 DNA sequence: TGTGCCAGCAGCCCAACCCTCGTGATAGCGGGGGGGCCGGGGGGCACAGATACGCAGTATTTT. This gives the protein CASSPTLVIAGGPGGTDTQYF.

A remark on this clone: Other DNA sequences in the same sample also yield this CDR3. The genes are TRBV7-8 and TRBJ2-5; D possibly corresponds to TRBD2 (6 bases). Trimming left V 2 bases short and J 5 bases short, with 9 bases between. Germline CDR1 reads SGHVS; CDR2 reads FQNEAQ. There are 13 residues in the CDR3. The DNA for the CDR3 is TGTGCCAGCAGCTTAAACCGGGGGGAGACCCAGTACTTC. This gives the protein CASSLNRGETQYF.

This chain links TRBV14 with TRBJ2-2; 8 bases agree with TRBD1. The CDR3 is 15 residues long. Germline V gives CDR1 SGHDN, CDR2 FVKESK. V lost 4 bases and J lost 6; bases outside the gene matches: 7. CDR3 sequence (DNA): TGTGCCAGCAGCCCAGTCAGGGGGCGGGCCGGGGAGCTGTTTTTT. This codes for CASSPVRGRAGELFF.

The chain combines TRBV9 with TRBJ2-5, with D perhaps matching TRBD2 (6 bases). V lost 0 bases and J lost 5, with 11 bases in between. The germline V gene encodes CDR1 SGDLS and CDR2 YYNGEE. The CDR3 runs to 14 residues. The CDR3 DNA sequence: TGTGCCAGCAGCGTAGGGGCAGGGAGGGAGACCCAGTACTTC. Amino acid sequence: CASSVGAGRETQYF.

The CDR3 protein is CASSQGGSGELFF. CDR3 bases: TGCGCCAGCAGCCAAGGCGGGTCCGGGGAGCTGTTTTTT. This chain connects TRBV4-1 to TRBJ2-2; the D gene is possibly TRBD2 (5 bases). The CDR3 is 13 amino acids. Germline V gene lookup returns CDR1 MGHRA and CDR2 YSYEKL. The V and J ends lost 1 base and 6 bases respectively, with 6 bases between them.

The chain couples TRBV13 to TRBJ2-4; 7 nucleotides line up with TRBD1. CDR1 and CDR2 (germline): PRHDT, FYEKMQ (reference sequence). The CDR3 is 16 residues long. V lost 2 bases and J lost 8; bases outside the gene matches: 12. CDR3 coding DNA: TGTGCCAGCAGCTTATCCGCCCTGCTAGGGGGCGACATTCAGTACTTC. It codes for CASSLSALLGGDIQYF.

The rearrangement links TRBV5-1 to TRBJ2-1; D possibly corresponds to TRBD2 (5 bases). CDR1 and CDR2 (germline): SGHRS, YFSETQ. V lost 2 bases and J 6 bases, leaving 18 bases between the germline ends. The CDR3 is made up of 16 amino acids. CDR3 DNA sequence: TGCGCCAGCAGCTTTGTGTCTAGCTCCCTTGGCAATGAGCAGTTCTTC. Protein: CASSFVSSSLGNEQFF.

V is TRBV5-1 and J is TRBJ2-3; 7 bases line up with TRBD1. Germline V gene data show CDR1 as SGHRS and CDR2 as YFSETQ. This CDR3 has 15 residues. V lost 4 bases, J lost 0 bases, and 5 bases stayed unmatched. The CDR3, as DNA: TGCGCCAGCAGCAAGCTGACAGGGAGCACAGATACGCAGTATTTT. As protein: CASSKLTGSTDTQYF. The full variable domain, completed using reference TRBV5-1 and TRBJ2-3, is KAGVTQTPRYLIKTRGQQVTLSCSPISGHRSVSWYQQTPGQGLQFLFEYFSETQRNKGNFPGRFSGRQFSNSRSEMNVSTLELGDSALYLCASSKLTGSTDTQYFGPGTRLTVL.

The chain employs TRBV11-2 and TRBJ2-1; 7 nucleotides align to TRBD2. Germline V gene sequence: CDR1 SGHAT, CDR2 FQNNGV. The CDR3 spans 19 residues. The junction had 20 bases not matched to a gene; V was cut back by 0 bases and J by 9 bases. CDR3 in DNA: TGTGCCAGCAGCTTAGATCCTTATGGTGGCCAGCGGGGCGTTGGTGAGCAGTTCTTC. Translated: CASSLDPYGGQRGVGEQFF.